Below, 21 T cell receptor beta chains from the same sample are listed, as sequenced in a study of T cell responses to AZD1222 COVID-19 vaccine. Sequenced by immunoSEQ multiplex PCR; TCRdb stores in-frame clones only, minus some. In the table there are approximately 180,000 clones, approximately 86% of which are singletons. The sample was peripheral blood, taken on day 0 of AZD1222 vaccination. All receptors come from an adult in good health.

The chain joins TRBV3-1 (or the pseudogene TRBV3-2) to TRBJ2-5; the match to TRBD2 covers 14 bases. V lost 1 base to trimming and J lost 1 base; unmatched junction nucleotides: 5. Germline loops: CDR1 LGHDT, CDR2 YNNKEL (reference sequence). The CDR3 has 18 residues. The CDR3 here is CASSQGLAGGTLQETQYF. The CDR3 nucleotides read TGTGCCAGCAGCCAAGGACTAGCGGGGGGGACGCTCCAAGAGACCCAGTACTTC.

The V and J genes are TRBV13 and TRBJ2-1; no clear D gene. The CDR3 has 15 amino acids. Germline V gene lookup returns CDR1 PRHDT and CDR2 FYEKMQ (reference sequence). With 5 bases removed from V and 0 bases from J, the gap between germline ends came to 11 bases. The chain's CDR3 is CASSIRRASYNEQFF. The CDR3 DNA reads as TGTGCCAGCAGCATAAGACGCGCCTCCTACAATGAGCAGTTCTTC.

The DNA of the CDR3 is TGTGCCAGCAGCGTTAGGGGGGCGCTGAGGGATCAGCCCCAGCATTTT. Translation gives CASSVRGALRDQPQHF. The J gene is TRBJ1-5, the V gene TRBV9; the D gene is possibly TRBD1 (6 bases). Germline V gene data show CDR1 as SGDLS and CDR2 as YYNGEE. Trimming took 2 bases from V and 5 from J, leaving 17 bases between them. The CDR3 runs 16 residues.

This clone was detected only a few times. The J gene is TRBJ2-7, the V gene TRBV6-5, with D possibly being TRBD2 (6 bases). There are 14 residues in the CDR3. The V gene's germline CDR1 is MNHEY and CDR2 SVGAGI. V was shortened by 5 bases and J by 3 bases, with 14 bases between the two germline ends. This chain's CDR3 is CASSRGTGDYEQYF. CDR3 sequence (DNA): TGTGCCAGCAGTCGCGGGACGGGAGACTACGAGCAGTACTTC.

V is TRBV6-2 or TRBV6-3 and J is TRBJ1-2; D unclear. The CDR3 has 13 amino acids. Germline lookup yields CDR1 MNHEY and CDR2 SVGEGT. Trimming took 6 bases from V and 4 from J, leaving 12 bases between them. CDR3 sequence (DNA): TGTGCCAGCAGCCGGGCAGGCGTCTATGGCTACACCTTC. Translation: CASSRAGVYGYTF.

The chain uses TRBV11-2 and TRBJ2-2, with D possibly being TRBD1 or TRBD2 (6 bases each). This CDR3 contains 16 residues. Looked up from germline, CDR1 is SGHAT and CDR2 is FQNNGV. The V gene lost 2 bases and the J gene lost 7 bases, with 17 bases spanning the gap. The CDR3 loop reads CASSLIPEGGIGELFF. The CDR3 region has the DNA TGTGCCAGCAGCTTAATCCCCGAGGGGGGCATCGGGGAGCTGTTTTTT.

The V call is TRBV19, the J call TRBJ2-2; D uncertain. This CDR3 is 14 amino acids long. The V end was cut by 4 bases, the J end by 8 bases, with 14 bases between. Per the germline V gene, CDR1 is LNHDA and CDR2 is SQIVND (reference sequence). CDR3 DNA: TGTGCCAGTAGTACCGACCGGAATAGTGGGGAGCTGTTTTTT. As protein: CASSTDRNSGELFF.

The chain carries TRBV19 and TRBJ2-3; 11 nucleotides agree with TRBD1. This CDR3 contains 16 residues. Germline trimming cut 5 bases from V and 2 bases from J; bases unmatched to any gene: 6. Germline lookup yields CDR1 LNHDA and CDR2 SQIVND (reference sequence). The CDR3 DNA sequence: TGTGCCAGTAGTGCCGGACAGGGGGCCTACACAGATACGCAGTATTTT. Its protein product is CASSAGQGAYTDTQYF. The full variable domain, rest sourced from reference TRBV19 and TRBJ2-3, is DGGITQSPKYLFRKEGQNVTLSCEQNLNHDAMYWYRQDPGQGLRLIYYSQIVNDFQKGDIAEGYSVSREKKESFPLTVTSAQKNPTAFYLCASSAGQGAYTDTQYFGPGTRLTVL.

Here the CDR3 reads CASSVSLRMGSGNTIYF. The CDR3 DNA reads as TGTGCCAGCAGCGTATCCCTCAGGATGGGCTCTGGAAACACCATATATTTT. This chain uses TRBV9 with TRBJ1-3; D is undetermined. This CDR3 has 17 amino acids. With 1 base removed from V and 0 bases from J, the gap between germline ends came to 14 bases. Germline CDR1 and CDR2: SGDLS and YYNGEE.

CDR3 region: CSVGTGIVNEQYF. In nucleotides, the CDR3 is TGCAGCGTGGGGACAGGTATTGTGAACGAGCAGTACTTC. The chain couples TRBV29-1 to TRBJ2-7, with 8 bases that match TRBD1. V lost 6 bases to trimming and J lost 5 bases; unmatched junction nucleotides: 9. The length of the CDR3 is 13 residues. In germline, CDR1 is SQVTM, CDR2 ANQGSEA.

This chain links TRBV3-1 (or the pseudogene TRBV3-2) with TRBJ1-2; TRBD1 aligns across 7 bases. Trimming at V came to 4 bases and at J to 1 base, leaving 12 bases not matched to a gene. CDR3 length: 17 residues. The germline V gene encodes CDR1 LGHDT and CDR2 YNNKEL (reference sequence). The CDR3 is CASSPPYLTGINYGYTF. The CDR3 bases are TGTGCCAGCAGCCCTCCCTATCTGACAGGGATTAACTATGGCTACACCTTC.

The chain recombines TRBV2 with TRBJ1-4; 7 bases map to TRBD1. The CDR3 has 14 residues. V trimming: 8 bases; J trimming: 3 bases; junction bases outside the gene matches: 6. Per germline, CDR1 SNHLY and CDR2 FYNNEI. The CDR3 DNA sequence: TGTGCCAGCGGGCGACAGGGAGCTAATGAAAAACTGTTTTTT. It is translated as CASGRQGANEKLFF.

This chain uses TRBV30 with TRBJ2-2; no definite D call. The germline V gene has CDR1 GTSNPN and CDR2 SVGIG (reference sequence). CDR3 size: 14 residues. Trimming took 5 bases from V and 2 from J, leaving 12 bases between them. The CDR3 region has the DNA TGTGCCTGGTCTCCGGGCTCCAACACCGGGGAGCTGTTTTTT. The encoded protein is CAWSPGSNTGELFF. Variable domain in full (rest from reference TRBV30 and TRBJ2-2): SQTIHQWPATLVQPVGSPLSLECTVEGTSNPNLYWYRQAAGRGLQLLFYSVGIGQISSEVPQNLSASRPQDRQFILSSKKLLLSDSGFYLCAWSPGSNTGELFFGEGSRLTVL.

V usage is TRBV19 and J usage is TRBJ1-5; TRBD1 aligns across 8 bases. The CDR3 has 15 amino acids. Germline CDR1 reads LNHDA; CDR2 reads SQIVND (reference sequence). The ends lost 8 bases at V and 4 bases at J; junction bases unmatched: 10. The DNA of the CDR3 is TGTGCCAGTCGACCGGACAGGGCCACTAATCAGCCCCAGCATTTT. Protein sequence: CASRPDRATNQPQHF.

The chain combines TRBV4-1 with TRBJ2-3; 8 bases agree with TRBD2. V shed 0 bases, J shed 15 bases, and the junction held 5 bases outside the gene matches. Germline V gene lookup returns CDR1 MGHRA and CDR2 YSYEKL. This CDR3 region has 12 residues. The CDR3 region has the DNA TGCGCCAGCAGCCAAGATGTAGGACTAGCCTATTTT. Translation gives CASSQDVGLAYF.

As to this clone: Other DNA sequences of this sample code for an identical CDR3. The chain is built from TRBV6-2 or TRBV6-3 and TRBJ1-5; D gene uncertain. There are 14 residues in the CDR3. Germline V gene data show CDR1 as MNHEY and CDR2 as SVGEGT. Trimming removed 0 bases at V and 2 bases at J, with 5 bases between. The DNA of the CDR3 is TGTGCCAGCAGTTACTCCGGGGGCAATCAGCCCCAGCATTTT. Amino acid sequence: CASSYSGGNQPQHF.

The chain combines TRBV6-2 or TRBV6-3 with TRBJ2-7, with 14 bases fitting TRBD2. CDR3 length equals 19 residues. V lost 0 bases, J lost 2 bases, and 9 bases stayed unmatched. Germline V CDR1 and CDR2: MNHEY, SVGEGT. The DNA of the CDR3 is TGTGCCAGCAGTTACTCGAGGACTAGCGGGGGGACCGGCCCCTACGAGCAGTACTTC. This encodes CASSYSRTSGGTGPYEQYF.

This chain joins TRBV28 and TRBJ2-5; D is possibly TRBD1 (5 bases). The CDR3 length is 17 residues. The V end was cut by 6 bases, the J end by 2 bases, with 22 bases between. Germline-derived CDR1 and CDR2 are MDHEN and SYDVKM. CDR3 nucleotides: TGTGCCAGCAGCCAAGATCTGAGCAGGGTTGAACAAGAGACCCAGTACTTC. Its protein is CASSQDLSRVEQETQYF.

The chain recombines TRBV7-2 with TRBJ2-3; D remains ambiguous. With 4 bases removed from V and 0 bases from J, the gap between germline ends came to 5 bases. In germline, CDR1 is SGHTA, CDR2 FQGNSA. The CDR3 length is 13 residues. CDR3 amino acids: CASSYSSTDTQYF. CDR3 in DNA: TGTGCCAGCAGCTACTCTAGCACAGATACGCAGTATTTT.

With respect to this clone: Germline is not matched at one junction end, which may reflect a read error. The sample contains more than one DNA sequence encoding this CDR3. Here the CDR3 DNA reads TGTGCCACCAGCAAGACAGGCACTGAAGCCTTCTTT. As protein: CATSKTGTEAFF. The rearrangement uses TRBV15 and TRBJ1-1; D is perhaps TRBD1 (6 bases). Germline V gives CDR1 LNHNV, CDR2 YYDKDF (reference sequence). The CDR3 is 12 amino acids.

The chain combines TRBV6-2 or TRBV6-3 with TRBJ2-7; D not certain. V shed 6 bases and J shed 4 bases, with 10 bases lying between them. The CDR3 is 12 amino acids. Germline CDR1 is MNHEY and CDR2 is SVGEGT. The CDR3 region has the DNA TGTGCCAGCAGCCGCTCCGGTTACGAGCAGTACTTC. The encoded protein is CASSRSGYEQYF.